This T cell receptor (beta chain) emerged from a study of early T cells in non-severe SARS-CoV-2 infection. Study overall: The sequenced material was bulk RNA from unsorted whole blood, and its chains were unpaired.

Points from the study as a whole: Missing private and CD4 specificities, VDJdb matching favored anti-spike CD8 responses.

Trimming removed 4 bases from V and 0 bases from J, with 11 bases in between. Germline V lookup: CDR1 MNHEY, CDR2 SMNVEV (reference sequence). CDR3 size: 15 residues. For this clonotype: Its antigen is not known.

Individual cDNA molecules were tagged with unique molecular identifiers. Each CDR3 protein gets one entry after TCRdb re-called the 5' RACE reads with MiXCR. In the table there are 75,000 to 100,000 distinct CDR3 sequences, roughly 14% of which are singletons. Sequenced: whole blood. This sequence was found in an adult who was a healthcare worker with PCR-confirmed SARS-CoV-2 infection or an uninfected control (not recorded which). V and J are TRBV27 and TRBJ2-3; D possibly matches TRBD1 or TRBD2 (5 bases each). The CDR3 reads CASSYGTDSTDTQYF. As DNA, the CDR3 is TGTGCCAGCAGTTACGGGACGGATAGCACAGATACGCAGTATTTT.